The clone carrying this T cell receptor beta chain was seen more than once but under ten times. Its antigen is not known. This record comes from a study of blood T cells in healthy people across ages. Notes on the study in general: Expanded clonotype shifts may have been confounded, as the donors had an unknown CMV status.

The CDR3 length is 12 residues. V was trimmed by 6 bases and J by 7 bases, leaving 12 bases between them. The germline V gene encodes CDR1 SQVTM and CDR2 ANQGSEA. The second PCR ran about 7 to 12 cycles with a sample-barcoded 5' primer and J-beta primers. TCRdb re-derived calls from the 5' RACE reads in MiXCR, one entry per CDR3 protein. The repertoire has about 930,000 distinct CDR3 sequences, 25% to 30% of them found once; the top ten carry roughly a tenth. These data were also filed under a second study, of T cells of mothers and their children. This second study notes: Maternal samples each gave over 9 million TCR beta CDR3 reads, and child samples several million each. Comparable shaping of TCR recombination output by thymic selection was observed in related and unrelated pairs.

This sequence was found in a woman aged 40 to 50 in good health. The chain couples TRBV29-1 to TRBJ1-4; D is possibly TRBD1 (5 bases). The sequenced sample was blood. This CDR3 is CSVGGAGEKLFF. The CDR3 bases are TGCAGCGTAGGAGGGGCGGGTGAAAAACTGTTTTTT.